The T cell receptor (beta chain) under discussion was sequenced for a study of T cell repertoires in cytomegalovirus infection. MiXCR, applied by TCRdb to the reads, yields one record per CDR3 protein. The sample lists roughly 200,000 distinct CDR3 sequences, about a tenth occurring once. Study outcomes and limitations: The study found HLA-C-restricted CMV-specific TCR beta clonotypes dominating the ex vivo response. Identification of carriers of CMV plus the relevant HLA was performed using cumulative public TCR beta family frequency.

This clonotype has only a few counts. Its antigen is unknown. Germline lookup yields CDR1 MNHNY and CDR2 SVGAGI (reference sequence). CDR3 size: 14 residues. The V and J ends lost 2 bases and 7 bases respectively, with 13 bases between them. This chain links TRBV6-6 with TRBJ2-3; perhaps TRBD2 as D (6 bases). Source material: PBMCs. This sequence was found in a human donor in good health (CMV status not recorded). Some clones in this sample may be carry-over from other donors' samples. CDR3 residues: CASSYGGLSNTQYF. For the CDR3, the DNA is TGTGCCAGCAGTTACGGGGGACTCTCAAATACGCAGTATTTT.